Below, 9 T cell receptor beta chains from the same sample are listed, as sequenced in a study of OX40 agonist ivuxolimab in advanced cancers. The repertoire was sequenced with immunoSEQ multiplex PCR; TCRdb's copy has only in-frame clones and lacks some. The sample has some 9,800 clones, 65% to 75% seen once. Sequencing used CD4+ or CD8+ T cells sorted from blood, obtained in a trial of the OX40 agonist ivuxolimab. The receptors originated from an adult with an advanced solid tumor such as melanoma, head and neck, liver or kidney cancer.

The chain combines TRBV11-2 with TRBJ2-7, with 10 bases identical to TRBD2. Germline V lookup: CDR1 SGHAT, CDR2 FQNNGV. The length of the CDR3 is 15 residues. Unmatched junction bases numbered 8, after V lost 5 bases and J lost 4 bases. The CDR3 DNA reads as TGTGCCAGCAGCGACGGACTAGCGGCGGGGTACGAGCAGTACTTC. Its protein product is CASSDGLAAGYEQYF.

J is TRBJ1-1 and V is TRBV7-9; D gene unclear. The CDR3 loop spans 12 amino acids. V was shortened by 7 bases and J by 1 base, with 7 bases between the two germline ends. Germline V gene sequence: CDR1 SEHNR, CDR2 FQNEAQ (reference sequence). Here the CDR3 reads CASTPWNTEAFF. The CDR3 DNA is TGTGCCAGCACCCCTTGGAACACTGAAGCTTTCTTT.

The chain employs TRBV27 and TRBJ2-2, with 8 positions matching TRBD1. J gave up 4 bases and V 2 bases, and 9 bases lay outside the gene matches. Germline V gene data show CDR1 as MNHEY and CDR2 as SMNVEV (reference sequence). The CDR3 runs 17 residues. As DNA, the CDR3 is TGTGCCAGCAGTTTAAGGGCAGGGGGCCAGGGCACCGGGGAGCTGTTTTTT. Its protein is CASSLRAGGQGTGELFF.

The chain couples TRBV2 to TRBJ1-1, with D possibly TRBD1 on 5 matching bases. The V end was cut by 5 bases, the J end by 0 bases, with 19 bases between. The CDR3 has 17 amino acids. CDR1 is SNHLY, CDR2 FYNNEI, per germline. The CDR3 loop is CASSKYAGGEMNTEAFF. The CDR3 coding sequence is TGTGCCAGCAGTAAGTACGCGGGGGGAGAGATGAACACTGAAGCTTTCTTT.

This rearrangement joins TRBV4-1 to TRBJ1-5, with a weak D call TRBD1 (5 bases). V lost 1 base, J lost 5 bases, and 12 bases lay in between. The CDR3 totals 15 residues. CDR1 and CDR2 (germline): MGHRA, YSYEKL. The CDR3 loop reads CASSQVPDTYQPQHF. DNA for the CDR3: TGCGCCAGCAGCCAAGTTCCGGACACTTATCAGCCCCAGCATTTT.

This chain's CDR3 is CASSYSPGGGADEQYF. CDR3 bases: TGTGCCAGCAGTTACTCCCCTGGCGGGGGGGCAGACGAGCAGTACTTC. V is TRBV6-5 and J is TRBJ2-5; 9 bases align to TRBD2. The DNA matches TRBJ2-7 better at its end, which makes the J call doubtful. Germline CDR1 MNHEY, CDR2 SVGAGI. The CDR3 extends over 16 amino acids.

V is TRBV5-1 and J is TRBJ1-4, with D perhaps TRBD1 (5 bases). Germline loops: CDR1 SGHRS, CDR2 YFSETQ. The CDR3 is 16 amino acids. The germline V and J ends were trimmed by 2 bases and 4 bases, with 15 bases remaining between them. In DNA form, the CDR3 reads TGCGCCAGCAGCTTCGGTCAGGGAGGCCGTAATGAAAAACTGTTTTTT. Translated: CASSFGQGGRNEKLFF.

The chain joins TRBV7-2 to TRBJ2-7; 7 bases line up with TRBD1. J lost 6 bases, V lost 1 base, and 9 bases had no gene match. This CDR3 has 15 residues. The germline V gene encodes CDR1 SGHTA and CDR2 FQGNSA. As DNA, the CDR3 is TGTGCCAGCAGCTTAGGGGCAGGGGGTGCCACCGAGCAGTACTTC. This codes for CASSLGAGGATEQYF.

J is TRBJ2-7 and V is TRBV5-6; D is undetermined. Germline CDR1 and CDR2: SGHDT and YYEEEE. Between the trimmed V and J ends, which lost 3 bases and 3 bases, there was a span of 7 bases. The length of the CDR3 is 12 residues. This CDR3 reads CASSSDGYEQYF. The CDR3 bases are TGTGCCAGCAGCTCGGATGGCTACGAGCAGTACTTC.